This T cell receptor beta chain derives from a study of cytomegalovirus exposure and HLA in healthy donors. Primers: 60 Vbeta forward and 13 Jbeta reverse. TCRdb keeps only in-frame clones here, not all; method: immunoSEQ multiplex PCR. This specimen shows approximately 110,000 clones; the ten leading clones hold approximately 2.6%. Germline V gene sequence: CDR1 MGHRA, CDR2 YSYEKL. V was shortened by 1 base and J by 12 bases, with 12 bases between the two germline ends. The CDR3 extends over 12 amino acids. This clonotype was sampled from a man in his thirties or forties in good health and CMV-seronegative. Specimen: PBMCs. The chain has TRBV4-1 and TRBJ1-1, with D unresolved. The CDR3 region has the DNA TGCGCCAGCAGCCAAGTTCTGAGCGCTCCTTTCTTT. This sequence encodes CASSQVLSAPFF.